These 14 T cell receptor beta chains were all obtained from the same sample, sequenced in a study of cytomegalovirus exposure and HLA in healthy donors. The PCR had 60 Vbeta and 13 Jbeta primers. TCRdb's copy holds only in-frame clones and misses some; the assay was immunoSEQ multiplex PCR. The data contain about 82,000 clones, around 70% of them seen just once; the ten biggest clones take up about a fifth. The specimen sequenced was PBMCs. The source of these receptors is a man aged 30 to 45 in good health and CMV-seropositive.

This clone was found many times. The chain links TRBV18 to TRBJ2-7; TRBD1 agrees at 7 bases. The CDR3 spans 16 residues. J gave up 0 bases and V 4 bases, and 9 bases lay outside the gene matches. Looked up from germline, CDR1 is KGHSH and CDR2 is LQKENI. CDR3 region: CASSRIPGQSSYEQYF. CDR3 bases: TGTGCCAGCTCACGGATACCGGGACAGAGCTCCTACGAGCAGTACTTC.

The gene calls are TRBV6-1 and TRBJ1-4, with D possibly being TRBD1 (5 bases). The CDR3 loop spans 14 amino acids. The germline gives CDR1 MNHNS, CDR2 SASEGT. Trimming left V 5 bases short and J 2 bases short, with 9 bases between. The chain's CDR3 is CASSKGETNEKLFF. The CDR3 DNA reads as TGTGCCAGCAGTAAAGGGGAGACTAATGAAAAACTGTTTTTT.

DNA for the CDR3: TGTGCCAGCAGCTTAGACAGGGGGGCAACTAATGAAAAACTGTTTTTT. This codes for CASSLDRGATNEKLFF. The V call is TRBV5-8, the J call TRBJ1-4; TRBD1 matches at 9 bases. The germline V gene encodes CDR1 SGHTS and CDR2 YDEGEE. V lost 2 bases, J lost 0 bases, and 2 bases stayed unmatched. This CDR3 comprises 16 residues.

The chain joins TRBV6-6 to TRBJ2-7, with 7 nucleotides matching TRBD1. CDR1 and CDR2 from the germline V gene are MNHNY and SVGAGI (reference sequence). The junction had 6 bases not matched to a gene; V was cut back by 2 bases and J by 2 bases. CDR3 length equals 15 residues. CDR3 in amino acids: CASSYPTGNPYEQYF. In DNA, the CDR3 is TGTGCCAGCAGTTACCCGACAGGGAACCCCTACGAGCAGTACTTC.

The V call is TRBV5-6, the J call TRBJ2-5; D perhaps matches TRBD2 (6 bases). Germline lookup yields CDR1 SGHDT and CDR2 YYEEEE. This CDR3 has 13 amino acids. V gave up 3 bases and J gave up 1 base, with 7 bases separating them. The CDR3 region has the DNA TGTGCCAGCAGCTCGGGACTCCAAGAGACCCAGTACTTC. Protein sequence: CASSSGLQETQYF.

Concerning this clone: An end of the junction does not agree with germline; a read error may underlie this. The chain uses TRBV10-3 and TRBJ1-5; D perhaps matches TRBD1 (6 bases). This CDR3 has 15 amino acids. Germline V gene data show CDR1 as ENHRY and CDR2 as SYGVKD. This chain's CDR3 is CAISESRTDNQPQNF. The CDR3 DNA follows: TGTGCCATCAGTGAGTCGAGGACAGACAATCAGCCCCAGAATTTT.

This chain joins TRBV6-6 and TRBJ1-2; no firm D call. CDR1 and CDR2 from the germline V gene are MNHNY and SVGAGI (reference sequence). Between the trimmed V and J ends, which lost 4 bases and 7 bases, there was a span of 10 bases. The CDR3 loop spans 12 amino acids. The CDR3 DNA reads as TGTGCCAGCAGTTTCCCAGGAGGTGGCTACACCTTC. This gives the protein CASSFPGGGYTF.

The rearrangement uses TRBV6-5 and TRBJ1-2; perhaps TRBD1 as D (6 bases). Deletions cut 5 bases from V and 4 bases from J, with 14 bases between. The CDR3 loop spans 14 amino acids. Per the germline V gene, CDR1 is MNHEY and CDR2 is SVGAGI. The CDR3 is CASSGGGASYGYTF. The CDR3, as DNA: TGTGCCAGCAGTGGAGGGGGGGCGAGCTATGGCTACACCTTC.

The chain couples TRBV6-6 to TRBJ1-1; weak D call: TRBD1 (6 bases). Looked up from germline, CDR1 is MNHNY and CDR2 is SVGAGI (reference sequence). CDR3 size: 14 residues. Trimming left V 7 bases short and J 6 bases short, with 18 bases between. The CDR3 DNA is TGTGCCAGCACCAGGCAAGGGGGGAGGGCTGAAGCTTTCTTT. Protein sequence: CASTRQGGRAEAFF.

The chain carries TRBV2 and TRBJ1-2; 8 nucleotides agree with TRBD1. This CDR3 has 14 residues. V lost 4 bases to trimming and J lost 6 bases; unmatched junction nucleotides: 7. CDR1 and CDR2 (germline): SNHLY, FYNNEI. The CDR3 loop is CASSAGTGSNGYTF. The CDR3 coding sequence is TGTGCCAGCAGTGCCGGGACAGGCAGCAATGGCTACACCTTC. Supplemented by reference TRBV2 and TRBJ1-2, the full variable domain reads EPEVTQTPSHQVTQMGQEVILRCVPISNHLYFYWYRQILGQKVEFLVSFYNNEISEKSEIFDDQFSVERPDGSNFTLKIRSTKLEDSAMYFCASSAGTGSNGYTFGSGTRLTVV.

The rearrangement joins TRBV19 to TRBJ2-7; 11 bases fit TRBD1. The CDR3 consists of 14 residues. Germline values: CDR1 LNHDA, CDR2 SQIVND (reference sequence). V was clipped by 5 bases and J by 3 bases; unmatched bases: 3. CDR3 nucleotides: TGTGCCAGTAGTGACGGGACAGGGGGCTACGAGCAGTACTTC. This gives the protein CASSDGTGGYEQYF.

This clone was observed a handful of times. This chain joins TRBV11-1 and TRBJ2-1, with 8 bases matching TRBD2. The CDR3 covers 15 residues. The germline V gene has CDR1 SGHAT and CDR2 FQDESV (reference sequence). V lost 10 bases to trimming and J lost 7 bases; unmatched junction nucleotides: 15. The CDR3 nucleotides are TGTGCCATATCGCCTGGAGCGGGAGTTGGGAATGAGCAGTTCTTC. This encodes CAISPGAGVGNEQFF.

The genes are TRBV6-6 and TRBJ1-1, with a tentative D call TRBD1 (5 bases). V lost 8 bases to trimming and J lost 2 bases, with 12 bases between them. The CDR3 contains 13 residues. Looked up from germline, CDR1 is MNHNY and CDR2 is SVGAGI (reference sequence). Written as DNA, the CDR3 is TGTGCCAGCGGGGGGGGTTTTAACACTGAAGCTTTCTTT. Its protein product is CASGGGFNTEAFF.

The rearrangement joins TRBV14 to TRBJ1-5, with 9 bases fitting TRBD1. Germline-derived CDR1 and CDR2 are SGHDN and FVKESK. With 4 bases clipped from V and 5 bases from J, the junction kept 9 bases outside the gene matches. CDR3 length: 16 residues. The CDR3 protein is CASSPRTGERDQPQHF. The CDR3 DNA reads TGTGCCAGCAGCCCCCGGACAGGGGAAAGGGATCAGCCCCAGCATTTT.